Below, 29 T cell receptor beta chains from the same sample are listed, as sequenced in a study of response to subunit inactivated influenza vaccine (dated by TCRdb to 2017 to 2018). The library came from RT-PCR. This sample was sequenced with an Illumina HiSeq 2500. TCRdb applied fastp at Q25 and MiXCR to the public reads, then kept only in-frame beta chains. CDR3 protein sequences are deduplicated, and each keeps its most common genes and DNA. The sample table records hundreds of thousands of distinct CDR3 sequences; 10% to 12% of these occur just once. Of the sample, approximately 9.9% falls within the top ten clones. The sample was also reused in another study, on T cells expressing NK-cell markers. As that second paper reports: 5'RACE template switching, by which a universal primer site and unique molecular identifiers were added, was used to make TCR beta cDNA libraries.

The input for sequencing was PBMCs from blood, taken on the day of vaccination. These receptors all come from a man in his fifties or sixties who received an inactivated influenza vaccine. Donor details come from another sample of the same person, matched by shared clones.

This clonotype was counted many times. This chain joins TRBV24-1 and TRBJ2-1; D ambiguous. With 3 bases removed from V and 5 bases from J, the gap between germline ends came to 7 bases. The CDR3 is 13 amino acids. The germline V gene encodes CDR1 KGHDR and CDR2 SFDVKD. Here the CDR3 reads CATSDAWDNEQFF. CDR3 bases: TGTGCCACCAGTGATGCGTGGGACAATGAGCAGTTCTTC.

This clonotype was observed many times. This chain uses TRBV5-1 with TRBJ2-1, with 11 positions matching TRBD2. This CDR3 contains 16 residues. The trim removed 0 bases at V and 5 bases at J, leaving 4 bases unmatched. The germline gives CDR1 SGHRS, CDR2 YFSETQ. CDR3 region: CASSLGGTSGNNEQFF. The CDR3 bases are TGCGCCAGCAGCTTGGGGGGGACTAGCGGAAACAATGAGCAGTTCTTC.

This clonotype showed up just a few times. V and J are TRBV20-1 and TRBJ1-6; no definite D call. Trimming removed 1 base from V and 7 bases from J, with 8 bases in between. The germline V gene encodes CDR1 DFQATT and CDR2 SNEGSKA (reference sequence). The CDR3 totals 13 residues. The CDR3 reads CSARGSVNSPLHF. For the CDR3, the DNA is TGCAGTGCTAGAGGATCCGTAAATTCACCCCTCCACTTT.

The sample holds a few counts of this clonotype. The rearrangement links TRBV3-1 to TRBJ1-3; perhaps TRBD1 as D (6 bases). The germline V gene has CDR1 LGHDT and CDR2 YNNKEL (reference sequence). CDR3 size: 17 residues. Trimming left V 5 bases short and J 0 bases short, with 17 bases between. In DNA form, the CDR3 reads TGTGCCAGCAGCGTGGGACATGTAAGTTTCTCTGGAAACACCATATATTTT. It yields the protein CASSVGHVSFSGNTIYF.

The gene calls are TRBV15 and TRBJ2-7, with TRBD2 matching over 8 bases. The CDR3 spans 15 residues. With 0 bases clipped from V and 7 bases from J, the junction kept 8 bases outside the gene matches. CDR1 and CDR2 from the germline V gene are LNHNV and YYDKDF (reference sequence). CDR3 loop: CATSRESSGRGEQYF. For the CDR3, the DNA is TGTGCCACCAGCAGAGAATCGAGCGGGAGAGGTGAGCAGTACTTC.

This clonotype was counted only a few times. The chain couples TRBV28 to TRBJ2-7; 11 bases fit TRBD2. Losses at the gene ends were 3 bases for V and 4 bases for J; bases not matched to a gene: 5. In germline, CDR1 is MDHEN, CDR2 SYDVKM. This CDR3 comprises 15 residues. CDR3 in DNA: TGTGCCAGCAGTTTCCTAGCGGGAGGATGGTACGAGCAGTACTTC. Its translation: CASSFLAGGWYEQYF.

This clonotype turned up a few times. The chain employs TRBV29-1 and TRBJ2-5; D is ambiguous. The CDR3 extends over 13 amino acids. Germline lookup yields CDR1 SQVTM and CDR2 ANQGSEA. Trimming took off 1 base at V and 5 bases at J, with 11 bases between the two ends. CDR3 loop: CSVEGPTQETQYF. For the CDR3, the DNA is TGCAGCGTTGAAGGCCCAACTCAGGAGACCCAGTACTTC.

The table lists this clonotype with a few counts. The genes are TRBV9 and TRBJ2-1; TRBD2 matches 11 bases. The V gene end was trimmed by 1 base and the J gene end by 6 bases; junction bases not matched to a gene: 0. Germline lookup yields CDR1 SGDLS and CDR2 YYNGEE. This CDR3 has 14 residues. CDR3 in DNA: TGTGCCAGCAGCGTACTAGCGGGAGGCAATGAGCAGTTCTTC. Amino acid sequence: CASSVLAGGNEQFF.

This clonotype was seen more than once but under ten times. The chain joins TRBV7-2 to TRBJ2-4, with D uncertain. CDR1 is SGHTA and CDR2 is FQGNSA in the germline V gene. V was pared by 9 bases and J by 0 bases, with 18 bases between. The CDR3 extends over 16 amino acids. CDR3 amino acids: CASGPSPYLAKNIQYF. The CDR3 nucleotides are TGTGCCAGTGGGCCTAGTCCCTATCTAGCCAAAAACATTCAGTACTTC.

In this sample, this clonotype turned up many times. V and J are TRBV15 and TRBJ2-1, with 7 bases that match TRBD1. Per the germline V gene, CDR1 is LNHNV and CDR2 is YYDKDF (reference sequence). The J segment lost 0 bases and the V segment lost 5 bases, leaving 7 bases of the junction unmatched. CDR3 length: 16 amino acids. This CDR3 reads CATSGGQVSSYNEQFF. CDR3 DNA: TGTGCCACCAGCGGTGGACAGGTATCCTCCTACAATGAGCAGTTCTTC.

The CDR3 nucleotides read TGTGCCAGCAGTCCCGGTAGGGACACCCATAGCATCCATGCCGGGGAGCTGTTTTTT. Protein sequence: CASSPGRDTHSIHAGELFF. The J gene is TRBJ2-2, the V gene TRBV11-2, with D maybe TRBD1 (6 bases). There are 19 residues in the CDR3. V lost 6 bases to trimming and J lost 6 bases, with 29 bases between them. CDR1 is SGHAT and CDR2 is FQNNGV in the germline V gene.

This clonotype appeared a few times. The chain carries TRBV6-1 and TRBJ2-2; D tentatively reads TRBD1 or TRBD2 (6 bases each). CDR1 and CDR2 from the germline V gene are MNHNS and SASEGT. The V end lost 6 bases, the J end lost 7 bases, and 18 bases lay between the germline ends. CDR3 length: 15 amino acids. Here the CDR3 DNA reads TGTGCCAGCAGAACAGGGACTCTACGGGGCGGGGAGCTGTTTTTT. It codes for CASRTGTLRGGELFF.

The J gene is TRBJ2-5, the V gene TRBV5-1; 10 bases are shared with TRBD2. The germline V gene has CDR1 SGHRS and CDR2 YFSETQ. Germline trimming cut 4 bases from V and 0 bases from J; bases unmatched to any gene: 6. The CDR3 is 16 amino acids. CDR3 sequence: CASSGGLADDQETQYF. CDR3 sequence (DNA): TGCGCCAGCAGCGGCGGACTAGCGGACGACCAAGAGACCCAGTACTTC.

This clonotype was observed a handful of times. This chain links TRBV7-8 with TRBJ2-5; D is unresolved. This CDR3 has 16 amino acids. Germline CDR1 SGHVS, CDR2 FQNEAQ. Trimming left V 5 bases short and J 5 bases short, with 21 bases between. Written as DNA, the CDR3 is TGTGCCAGCAGCCAAAGTCGACTTACCCTAGGGGAGACCCAGTACTTC. Residues: CASSQSRLTLGETQYF.

The genes are TRBV6-5 and TRBJ2-1; D is unresolved. Germline-derived CDR1 and CDR2 are MNHEY and SVGAGI. Between the trimmed V and J ends, which lost 2 bases and 7 bases, there was a span of 12 bases. This CDR3 has 14 amino acids. The CDR3 sequence is CASSYGLVKNEQFF. DNA of the CDR3: TGTGCCAGCAGTTACGGGCTAGTTAAGAATGAGCAGTTCTTC.

This clonotype was seen only a few times. The chain employs TRBV10-3 and TRBJ2-5; D unclear. V shed 3 bases and J shed 2 bases, with 7 bases lying between them. Germline V gene sequence: CDR1 ENHRY, CDR2 SYGVKD. This CDR3 is built from 13 residues. Here the CDR3 reads CAISEPGQETQYF. Written as DNA, the CDR3 is TGTGCCATCAGTGAACCCGGTCAAGAGACCCAGTACTTC.

This clonotype has a count of ten or more. The chain is built from TRBV7-9 and TRBJ1-4; 10 bases line up with TRBD1. The V and J ends lost 3 bases and 8 bases, in that order; junction bases with no gene match: 6. Germline CDR1 and CDR2: SEHNR and FQNEAQ (reference sequence). The CDR3 runs 15 residues. CDR3 in amino acids: CASSLPGQGSEKLFF. CDR3 nucleotides: TGTGCCAGCAGCTTGCCGGGACAGGGGAGCGAAAAACTGTTTTTT.

This clonotype has a count of ten or more. J is TRBJ2-7 and V is TRBV3-1; 7 nucleotides match TRBD2. This CDR3 spans 18 amino acids. The J segment lost 1 base and the V segment lost 0 bases, leaving 12 bases of the junction unmatched. CDR1 and CDR2 from the germline V gene are LGHDT and YNNKEL (reference sequence). DNA of the CDR3: TGTGCCAGCAGCCAAGAAGTTAAGGCTAGCGGAGTATCCTACGAGCAGTACTTC. It is translated as CASSQEVKASGVSYEQYF.

This clonotype has more than one count but fewer than ten. This CDR3 is CASHDRDRTVNTEAFF. The CDR3 coding sequence is TGTGCCAGCCACGACCGGGACAGGACCGTTAACACTGAAGCTTTCTTT. The chain carries TRBV18 and TRBJ1-1, with TRBD1 matching 8 bases. Germline trimming cut 8 bases from V and 2 bases from J; bases unmatched to any gene: 13. This CDR3 is 16 amino acids long. Germline V gives CDR1 KGHSH, CDR2 LQKENI.

This clonotype was picked up a small number of times. This rearrangement joins TRBV20-1 to TRBJ2-7; D uncertain. V lost 1 base to trimming and J lost 5 bases, with 3 bases between them. Germline V gene sequence: CDR1 DFQATT, CDR2 SNEGSKA (reference sequence). This CDR3 has 10 residues. The CDR3 sequence: CSARAHEQYF. CDR3 nucleotide sequence: TGCAGTGCTAGAGCCCACGAGCAGTACTTC.

The V and J genes are TRBV7-2 and TRBJ1-5; D unclear. This CDR3 is 14 amino acids long. V shed 4 bases and J shed 4 bases, with 11 bases lying between them. The germline V gene encodes CDR1 SGHTA and CDR2 FQGNSA. In DNA, the CDR3 is TGTGCCAGCAGCTCGGCCCGGGGAAATCAGCCCCAGCATTTT. The encoded protein is CASSSARGNQPQHF.

This clonotype was recorded a few times. The chain couples TRBV7-3 to TRBJ2-1; the match to TRBD2 covers 10 bases. Germline CDR1 is SGHTA and CDR2 is FQGTGA. There are 20 residues in the CDR3. Germline trimming cut 2 bases from V and 1 base from J; bases unmatched to any gene: 14. The CDR3 nucleotides read TGTGCCAGCAGCTTAGGTCCCAAAAGCGGGAGGGCCGTTTCCTACAATGAGCAGTTCTTC. It is translated as CASSLGPKSGRAVSYNEQFF.

This sequence joins TRBV27 and TRBJ2-2; a weak D match, TRBD2 (5 bases). The CDR3 runs to 17 residues. V lost 3 bases, J lost 3 bases, and 17 bases lay in between. Per the germline V gene, CDR1 is MNHEY and CDR2 is SMNVEV (reference sequence). Written as DNA, the CDR3 is TGTGCCAGCAGTTTCCCTCCTGGAGGTGGGGACACCGGGGAGCTGTTTTTT. Protein: CASSFPPGGGDTGELFF.

This clonotype was counted between two and nine times. The chain links TRBV12-3 or TRBV12-4 to TRBJ2-1; D is uncertain. This CDR3 is built from 12 residues. Trimming took off 7 bases at V and 10 bases at J, with 14 bases between the two ends. CDR3 sequence reads: CASTPAEGEQFF. The CDR3 nucleotides are TGTGCCAGCACCCCCGCGGAAGGGGAGCAGTTCTTC.

This chain connects TRBV4-2 to TRBJ2-3, with 8 positions matching TRBD1. CDR3 size: 17 residues. V was clipped by 0 bases and J by 4 bases; unmatched bases: 9. Germline CDR1 LGHNA, CDR2 YNFKEQ. The CDR3 sequence: CASSQDLAARGPDTQYF. CDR3 bases: TGTGCCAGCAGCCAAGATCTGGCAGCCAGGGGGCCAGATACGCAGTATTTT.

The chain couples TRBV7-6 to TRBJ2-1; 10 bases are a match to TRBD2. Germline V CDR1 and CDR2: SGHVS, FNYEAQ. After removal of 1 base from V and 8 bases from J, the junction contained 17 bases not matched to a gene. The CDR3 extends over 19 amino acids. The CDR3 region has the DNA TGTGCCAGCAGCTTAGTACCCCGTTCAGGAGCTAGCGGGGGCCATGAGCAGTTCTTC. Translated: CASSLVPRSGASGGHEQFF.

This clonotype was seen more than once but under ten times. The rearrangement joins TRBV9 to TRBJ1-2; the D is unclear. V was shortened by 4 bases and J by 2 bases, with 9 bases between the two germline ends. The CDR3 sequence is 13 residues long. Germline CDR1 and CDR2: SGDLS and YYNGEE. In DNA, the CDR3 is TGTGCCAGCAGCTACGACACCAACTATGGCTACACCTTC. Protein: CASSYDTNYGYTF.

This clonotype was seen a handful of times. The genes are TRBV5-6 and TRBJ1-1; D gene uncertain. CDR1 is SGHDT and CDR2 is YYEEEE in the germline V gene. V was trimmed by 2 bases and J by 4 bases, leaving 12 bases between them. CDR3 length equals 14 residues. CDR3 DNA: TGTGCCAGCAGCTTTGGCATGGGTGGCACTGAAGCTTTCTTT. Residues: CASSFGMGGTEAFF.

The chain employs TRBV4-3 and TRBJ2-1; D possibly corresponds to TRBD1 (5 bases). V gave up 0 bases and J gave up 4 bases, with 10 bases separating them. CDR1 LGHNA and CDR2 YSLEER come from the germline V gene. This CDR3 region has 15 residues. CDR3 residues: CASSQDWTPYNEQFF. CDR3 DNA sequence: TGCGCCAGCAGCCAAGACTGGACACCGTACAATGAGCAGTTCTTC.